What follows describes a single TCR beta chain. This entry belongs to a study of blood T cell repertoires in COVID-19. Turning to the study itself: COVID-19 samples from acute and convalescent phases originated in the United States, Italy and Spain. T cells, B-cell-depleted T cells, or PBMCs supplied cDNA or gDNA.

In the study's own analysis: Reference gene primers were amplified, and this amplification served to estimate nucleated cell counts. Clones were sequenced by immunoSEQ multiplex PCR, and TCRdb holds only the in-frame ones, with some missing. The DNA gave D and trimming, while V, J and clone size come from that table. This sample has 100,000 to 110,000 clones, with approximately 80% found just once. CDR1 SGHAT and CDR2 FQNNGV come from the germline V gene. The CDR3 spans 16 residues. V gave up 4 bases and J gave up 3 bases; unmatched junction bases: 9. What was sequenced was peripheral blood. The source of this sequence is a man aged 45-65 years with active or convalescent COVID-19. V gene TRBV11-2 combines with J gene TRBJ2-7; 10 bases fit TRBD2. In DNA form, the CDR3 reads TGTGCCAGCAGCTCGCGGGAAGCGGGAGGGTTCTACGAGCAGTACTTC. Translation: CASSSREAGGFYEQYF.